These 32 T cell receptor beta chains originate from one sample sequenced in a study of blood T cell repertoires in COVID-19. The method was immunoSEQ multiplex PCR; TCRdb's version includes in-frame clones alone and lacks a portion of them. Altogether 270,000 or so clones are present, roughly 85% being singletons, with the ten largest covering over 8.5%. Sequenced sample: peripheral blood. These receptor sequences come from a woman aged 45-65 years who had recovered from COVID-19.

This rearrangement joins TRBV6-1 to TRBJ1-6; TRBD1 matches 8 bases. The CDR3 consists of 15 residues. Losses at the gene ends were 3 bases for V and 8 bases for J; bases not matched to a gene: 6. Per germline, CDR1 MNHNS and CDR2 SASEGT. CDR3 region: CASSDRGQGDSPLHF. DNA of the CDR3: TGTGCCAGCAGTGATAGAGGACAGGGTGATTCACCCCTCCACTTT.

This clone was observed once. This chain joins TRBV10-3 and TRBJ1-6, with 11 positions matching TRBD1. CDR3 size: 14 residues. Germline V CDR1 and CDR2: ENHRY, SYGVKD. Trimming took 5 bases from V and 10 from J; bases not matched to a gene: 4. This CDR3 reads CAISTGTGGSPLHF. The CDR3 DNA reads TGTGCCATCAGTACCGGGACAGGGGGATCACCCCTCCACTTT.

The chain recombines TRBV12-3 or TRBV12-4 with TRBJ1-2, with unresolved D. Trimming removed 7 bases from V and 7 bases from J, with 16 bases in between. This CDR3 has 13 residues. DNA for the CDR3: TGTGCCAGCACCCAGGCCGGGGTAGGTGGCTACACCTTC. The encoded protein is CASTQAGVGGYTF.

The rearrangement joins TRBV28 to TRBJ1-2; D unclear. Looked up from germline, CDR1 is MDHEN and CDR2 is SYDVKM. There are 13 residues in the CDR3. V was cut by 7 bases and J by 0 bases, with 9 bases left in between. DNA for the CDR3: TGTGCCAGCAAACTGAGCACTAACTATGGCTACACCTTC. It codes for CASKLSTNYGYTF.

The chain uses TRBV12-3 or TRBV12-4 and TRBJ2-7, with TRBD1 matching over 8 bases. J was trimmed by 3 bases and V by 8 bases; bases with no gene match: 3. The length of the CDR3 is 12 residues. The CDR3 bases are TGTGCCAGCCAGGGGGCGGACTACGAGCAGTACTTC. This gives the protein CASQGADYEQYF.

In DNA, the CDR3 is TGTGCCAGCAGCCAAAGACAGGGTTTCTATGGCTACACCTTC. Translation: CASSQRQGFYGYTF. The chain joins TRBV27 to TRBJ1-2; 7 positions agree with TRBD1. The CDR3 runs 14 residues. Trimming cost V 6 bases and J 4 bases; bases outside gene matches: 8. The germline CDR1 and CDR2 sequences are MNHEY and SMNVEV (reference sequence).

This clone occurred once. The CDR3 here is CASSIRADDYGYTF. As DNA, the CDR3 is TGTGCCAGCAGTATCAGGGCCGATGACTATGGCTACACCTTC. The V call is TRBV28, the J call TRBJ1-2; maybe TRBD1 (5 bases). Trimming stripped 5 bases from V and 3 bases from J, with 13 bases between. Germline CDR1 is MDHEN and CDR2 is SYDVKM. The CDR3 consists of 14 residues.

In regard to this clone: The same CDR3 can be traced to other DNA sequences in this sample. The rearrangement joins TRBV27 to TRBJ2-7; 11 bases are a match to TRBD1. V lost 4 bases, J lost 4 bases, and 3 bases stayed unmatched. CDR1 MNHEY and CDR2 SMNVEV come from the germline V gene (reference sequence). The CDR3 has 14 amino acids. The chain's CDR3 is CASSSGTGGYEQYF. DNA of the CDR3: TGTGCCAGCAGTTCGGGGACAGGGGGGTACGAGCAGTACTTC.

CDR3 region: CAWSVSGTVNTGELFF. DNA for the CDR3: TGTGCCTGGAGTGTGTCCGGGACAGTGAACACCGGGGAGCTGTTTTTT. The chain uses TRBV30 and TRBJ2-2, with 7 bases aligning to TRBD1. With V trimmed by 0 bases and J by 1 base, 5 bases remained unmatched. The V gene's germline CDR1 is GTSNPN and CDR2 SVGIG (reference sequence). The CDR3 consists of 16 residues.

J is TRBJ1-2 and V is TRBV28; 8 bases are shared with TRBD1. The CDR3 runs 13 residues. Germline V gives CDR1 MDHEN, CDR2 SYDVKM. With 6 bases clipped from V and 4 bases from J, the junction kept 4 bases outside the gene matches. The CDR3, as DNA: TGTGCCAGCAGGGCAGGGGGCCGCTATGGCTACACCTTC. This encodes CASRAGGRYGYTF.

The rearrangement joins TRBV6-5 to TRBJ2-5; 10 nucleotides align to TRBD2. Trimming at V came to 7 bases and at J to 4 bases, leaving 6 bases not matched to a gene. The CDR3 extends over 14 amino acids. Germline V gives CDR1 MNHEY, CDR2 SVGAGI. The CDR3 reads CASTLIAGGETQYF. CDR3 coding DNA: TGTGCCAGCACCTTAATAGCGGGGGGAGAGACCCAGTACTTC.

This sequence joins TRBV6-2 or TRBV6-3 and TRBJ2-3, with 7 bases identical to TRBD2. V shed 5 bases and J 2 bases; nucleotides not matched to a gene: 1. The V gene's germline CDR1 is MNHEY and CDR2 SVGEGT. CDR3 size: 13 residues. CDR3 sequence reads: CASSAGDTDTQYF. CDR3 nucleotide sequence: TGTGCCAGCAGTGCGGGGGACACAGATACGCAGTATTTT.

CDR3 loop: CASSAQRGGETQYF. The CDR3, as DNA: TGCGCCAGCAGCGCCCAACGCGGTGGGGAGACCCAGTACTTC. The chain uses TRBV4-1 and TRBJ2-5; D is ambiguous. The CDR3 consists of 14 residues. From germline, CDR1 is MGHRA and CDR2 YSYEKL. V lost 5 bases to trimming and J lost 5 bases, with 15 bases between them.

This chain links TRBV4-1 with TRBJ2-7; TRBD2 agrees at 11 bases. The CDR3 spans 17 residues. V was clipped by 0 bases and J by 6 bases; unmatched bases: 10. Germline V gene data show CDR1 as MGHRA and CDR2 as YSYEKL. CDR3 loop: CASSQDGSGRVQREQYF. CDR3 nucleotide sequence: TGCGCCAGCAGCCAAGATGGTAGCGGGAGGGTGCAACGCGAGCAGTACTTC.

This clone was seen a handful of times. The rearrangement joins TRBV27 to TRBJ2-7; D might be TRBD1 (6 bases). Trimming pared 2 bases from V and 5 bases from J, leaving 13 bases between. Germline CDR1 reads MNHEY; CDR2 reads SMNVEV (reference sequence). The CDR3 is made up of 14 amino acids. The CDR3 sequence is CASSLQGPSDEQYF. In DNA, the CDR3 is TGTGCCAGCAGTTTACAGGGGCCCTCAGACGAGCAGTACTTC.

The J gene is TRBJ2-1, the V gene TRBV19, with D maybe TRBD2 (5 bases). The CDR3 has 16 residues. In germline, CDR1 is LNHDA, CDR2 SQIVND (reference sequence). V shed 9 bases and J shed 8 bases, with 26 bases lying between them. The CDR3 loop is CASPKVGPQTMDEQFF. The CDR3 nucleotides are TGTGCCAGCCCGAAAGTTGGGCCCCAGACTATGGATGAGCAGTTCTTC.

V usage is TRBV27 and J usage is TRBJ2-1, with TRBD2 identical over 10 bases. The CDR3 is made up of 17 amino acids. CDR1 MNHEY and CDR2 SMNVEV come from the germline V gene (reference sequence). V was clipped by 3 bases and J by 6 bases; unmatched bases: 11. The CDR3 sequence: CASSFLAGVTSGNEQFF. The CDR3 coding sequence is TGTGCCAGCAGTTTCCTAGCGGGAGTAACGTCGGGCAATGAGCAGTTCTTC.

The chain links TRBV27 to TRBJ2-3; TRBD2 matches 7 bases. Germline V gene sequence: CDR1 MNHEY, CDR2 SMNVEV (reference sequence). V shed 4 bases, J shed 0 bases, and the junction held 10 bases outside the gene matches. The CDR3 covers 17 residues. The CDR3 loop reads CASSSPVQRGSTDTQYF. The DNA of the CDR3 is TGTGCCAGCAGTTCCCCGGTGCAGCGGGGTAGCACAGATACGCAGTATTTT.

The CDR3 coding sequence is TGTGCCAGCAGTCCTGGGGGCCTAGGCTACACCTTC. It yields the protein CASSPGGLGYTF. The rearrangement joins TRBV28 to TRBJ1-2; tentatively, D is TRBD1 (6 bases). The V end was cut by 5 bases, the J end by 8 bases, with 12 bases between. CDR1 and CDR2 from the germline V gene are MDHEN and SYDVKM. This CDR3 has 12 amino acids.

CDR3 sequence (DNA): TGTGCCAGCAGCGACAGGGGTAAAGAGACCCAGTACTTC. Translated, it gives CASSDRGKETQYF. The chain recombines TRBV6-2 or TRBV6-3 with TRBJ2-5; 8 nucleotides align to TRBD1. Per germline, CDR1 MNHEY and CDR2 SVGEGT. The CDR3 totals 13 residues. Losses at the gene ends were 6 bases for V and 3 bases for J; bases not matched to a gene: 3.

The V gene is TRBV28, the J gene TRBJ1-1, with D unresolved. This CDR3 spans 14 amino acids. The germline V and J ends were trimmed by 2 bases and 1 base, with 8 bases remaining between them. The germline gives CDR1 MDHEN, CDR2 SYDVKM. CDR3 protein: CASSLIAENTEAFF. CDR3 nucleotides: TGTGCCAGCAGTTTAATCGCAGAGAACACTGAAGCTTTCTTT.

The rearrangement links TRBV9 to TRBJ2-1, with TRBD2 as a possible D gene (5 bases). The V gene's germline CDR1 is SGDLS and CDR2 YYNGEE. V lost 0 bases to trimming and J lost 4 bases, with 14 bases between them. There are 16 residues in the CDR3. CDR3 residues: CASSVASDKRYNEQFF. CDR3 coding DNA: TGTGCCAGCAGCGTAGCTTCGGATAAGCGGTACAATGAGCAGTTCTTC.

The genes are TRBV6-5 and TRBJ1-2, with D possibly matching TRBD1 (5 bases). V was pared by 10 bases and J by 4 bases, with 10 bases between. Germline CDR1 reads MNHEY; CDR2 reads SVGAGI. The CDR3 is made up of 11 amino acids. The CDR3 reads CATCGGYGYTF. The CDR3, as DNA: TGTGCCACATGCGGGGGCTATGGCTACACCTTC.

This clone was seen only once. This chain connects TRBV28 to TRBJ1-2; tentative D call: TRBD1 (5 bases). V lost 7 bases and J 7 bases, leaving 16 bases between the germline ends. The CDR3 spans 13 residues. Germline V lookup: CDR1 MDHEN, CDR2 SYDVKM. The CDR3 loop is CASTQGGVGGYTF. For the CDR3, the DNA is TGTGCCAGCACCCAAGGAGGGGTGGGTGGCTACACCTTC.

The chain combines TRBV30 with TRBJ2-7; D uncertain. The CDR3 extends over 11 amino acids. Germline V gives CDR1 GTSNPN, CDR2 SVGIG (reference sequence). The V end lost 6 bases, the J end lost 1 base, and 7 bases lay between the germline ends. The CDR3 DNA follows: TGTGCCTGCACAAGTTCCTACGAGCAGTACTTC. Its protein is CACTSSYEQYF.

The sample holds one count of this clone. This sequence joins TRBV4-1 and TRBJ2-1, with TRBD2 matching 8 bases. Germline V gene data show CDR1 as MGHRA and CDR2 as YSYEKL. The CDR3 spans 16 residues. The trim removed 5 bases at V and 5 bases at J, leaving 11 bases unmatched. Here the CDR3 reads CASSSYFAGGNNEQFF. In DNA, the CDR3 is TGCGCCAGCAGCTCTTACTTTGCGGGAGGAAACAATGAGCAGTTCTTC.

This clone was observed a handful of times. The CDR3 loop is CASSYRGEDEKLFF. CDR3 coding DNA: TGTGCCAGCAGTTACAGGGGCGAGGATGAAAAACTGTTTTTT. V is TRBV6-2 or TRBV6-3 and J is TRBJ1-4; the D gene is possibly TRBD1 (5 bases). V lost 2 bases, J lost 6 bases, and 10 bases lay in between. This CDR3 is 14 amino acids long. The germline V gene encodes CDR1 MNHEY and CDR2 SVGEGT.

This chain uses TRBV5-6 with TRBJ2-3; 13 positions match TRBD2. There are 19 residues in the CDR3. Germline lookup yields CDR1 SGHDT and CDR2 YYEEEE. Unmatched junction bases numbered 15, after V lost 1 base and J lost 7 bases. This CDR3 reads CASSLRAAWTSGRANTQYF. The CDR3 coding sequence is TGTGCCAGCAGCTTGAGAGCTGCTTGGACTAGCGGGAGAGCAAATACGCAGTATTTT.

This chain uses TRBV28 with TRBJ1-5; D gene unclear. V gave up 3 bases and J gave up 3 bases, with 9 bases separating them. The CDR3 runs to 14 residues. Per germline, CDR1 MDHEN and CDR2 SYDVKM. CDR3 loop: CASSLSGYNQPQHF. As DNA, the CDR3 is TGTGCCAGCAGTTTGAGCGGCTACAATCAGCCCCAGCATTTT.

This clone came up a few times. This rearrangement joins TRBV6-6 to TRBJ1-5; 10 bases agree with TRBD1. This CDR3 is 15 amino acids long. Per germline, CDR1 MNHNY and CDR2 SVGAGI (reference sequence). Germline trimming cut 5 bases from V and 6 bases from J; bases unmatched to any gene: 7. CDR3 DNA sequence: TGTGCCAGCAGTACCGACAGGGGGCCGGGTCAGCCCCAGCATTTT. Translating gives CASSTDRGPGQPQHF.

A single count supports this clone. The chain uses TRBV3-1 (or the pseudogene TRBV3-2) and TRBJ2-1; TRBD1 aligns across 10 bases. The CDR3 loop spans 16 amino acids. The V segment lost 0 bases and the J segment 3 bases; nucleotides outside the gene matches: 2. Looked up from germline, CDR1 is LGHDT and CDR2 is YNNKEL (reference sequence). CDR3 amino acids: CASSQDRDRGYNEQFF. The CDR3 DNA reads TGTGCCAGCAGCCAAGACCGGGACAGGGGCTACAATGAGCAGTTCTTC.

This clone has just a few counts. This same CDR3 is encoded by further DNA sequences in the sample. For the CDR3, the DNA is TGCGCCAGCAGCTTGAGACAGGGTGGGAATTCACCCCTCCACTTT. Its translation: CASSLRQGGNSPLHF. The rearrangement links TRBV5-1 to TRBJ1-6; 7 bases map to TRBD1. Germline V gene data show CDR1 as SGHRS and CDR2 as YFSETQ. With V trimmed by 1 base and J by 7 bases, 5 bases remained unmatched. The CDR3 is made up of 15 amino acids.